The clone carrying this T cell receptor (beta chain) was found once. The repertoire was sequenced with immunoSEQ multiplex PCR; TCRdb's copy has only in-frame clones and lacks some. Of around 34,000 clones listed, 82% are singletons. The treatment was: randomized to nivolumab then ipilimumab (arm A) or the reverse (arm B). The data derive from a study of sequential checkpoint blockade in melanoma. The germline CDR1 and CDR2 sequences are MNHEY and SMNVEV (reference sequence). The ends lost 0 bases at V and 4 bases at J; junction bases unmatched: 6. The CDR3 extends over 16 amino acids. The source was CD8+ T cells sorted from blood (inferred from file names), collected from a patient given nivolumab and ipilimumab in sequence. The TCR comes from a human donor with melanoma. This sequence joins TRBV27 and TRBJ2-1; 7 bases are shared with TRBD2. CDR3 sequence reads: CASSLSPGLPYNEQFF. The DNA of the CDR3 is TGTGCCAGCAGTTTATCTCCGGGACTACCATACAATGAGCAGTTCTTC.